This TCR beta chain emerged from a study of blood T cell repertoires in COVID-19. Study overall: Acute-phase and convalescent COVID-19 samples originated in the United States, Italy and Spain. The cDNA or gDNA used as material had been derived from T cells, B-cell-depleted T cells, or PBMCs.

How the authors handled the data: How many nucleated cells were present was estimated from reference gene primer amplification. The table came from immunoSEQ multiplex PCR; TCRdb's copy has only in-frame clones and leaves some out. V and J calls and clone size are given by that table; D and trimming were obtained from the DNA. The sample comprises tens of thousands of clones, approximately 78% of which are singletons, and over 5.5% rests with the top ten. In this sample, this clone turned up a few times. The same CDR3 is also encoded by other DNA sequences in this sample. This CDR3 has 13 residues. J was trimmed by 3 bases and V by 4 bases; bases with no gene match: 1. CDR1 SGHTA and CDR2 FQGNSA come from the germline V gene.

This chain connects TRBV7-2 to TRBJ1-1, with 8 bases aligning to TRBD1. The sequencing input was peripheral blood. The clonotype was recovered from a human donor in a cohort sampled during active or convalescent COVID-19. This chain's CDR3 is CASSSQGDTEAFF. The CDR3 DNA reads TGTGCCAGCAGCTCACAGGGGGACACTGAAGCTTTCTTT. Complete variable domain (other parts from reference TRBV7-2 and TRBJ1-1): GAGVSQSPSNKVTEKGKDVELRCDPISGHTALYWYRQSLGQGLEFLIYFQGNSAPDKSGLPSDRFSAERTGGSVSTLTIQRTQQEDSAVYLCASSSQGDTEAFFGQGTRLTVV.